Following are 2 T cell receptor beta chains from one sample sequenced in a study of vaccination and CD4 T cells after COVID-19. Sequenced with the Oncomine TCR Beta short-read assay was DNA taken from cultured CD4+ T cells. A single record per CDR3 protein comes from TCRdb applying MiXCR to the PCR reads. The table records roughly 20,000 distinct CDR3 sequences, roughly two fifths of them present only once. Treatment indicated: roughly 10-day PBMC culture with coronavirus spike peptide pools or control peptides (ViraFEST assay). The antigens of these receptors remain unknown. Source: CD4+ T cells from blood, cultured in vitro, taken after SARS-CoV-2 vaccination. The receptors were gathered from a human donor who had recovered from COVID-19.

The rearrangement uses TRBV2 and TRBJ1-1; 7 nucleotides match TRBD1. CDR1 is SNHLY, CDR2 FYNNEI, per germline. The CDR3 runs 11 residues. Trimming cost V 0 bases and J 14 bases; bases outside gene matches: 3. The CDR3: CASSEAGQEFF. The CDR3 nucleotides read TGTGCCAGCAGTGAAGCCGGACAGGAGTTCTTT. Full variable domain (remainder filled in from reference TRBV2 and TRBJ1-1): EPEVTQTPSHQVTQMGQEVILRCVPISNHLYFYWYRQILGQKVEFLVSFYNNEISEKSEIFDDQFSVERPDGSNFTLKIRSTKLEDSAMYFCASSEAGQEFFGQGTRLTVV.

This chain uses TRBV7-9 with TRBJ2-5; TRBD1 agrees at 7 bases. This CDR3 is 16 amino acids long. V shed 5 bases, J shed 4 bases, and the junction held 13 bases outside the gene matches. CDR1 is SEHNR, CDR2 FQNEAQ, per germline (reference sequence). Written as DNA, the CDR3 is TGTGCCAGCAGCACCCGGACAGGTAAGGTGGGAGAGACCCAGTACTTC. Amino acids: CASSTRTGKVGETQYF.